The present TCR beta chain was sequenced within a study of Tregs in tolerant kidney transplant recipients. Study observations and caveats: The most relevant donor-specific Treg TCRbeta repertoire apparently came from expansion with activated donor B cells.

The repertoire was sequenced with immunoSEQ multiplex PCR; TCRdb's copy has only in-frame clones and lacks some. The sample records 95,000 or so clones, over 85% being singletons. V dropped 0 bases and J dropped 0 bases, with 23 bases sitting between them. CDR3 length: 20 amino acids. Looked up from germline, CDR1 is LGHNT and CDR2 is FRNRAP. Recipients received nonmyeloablative bone marrow transplants from related graft donors, with transient mixed chimerism. Concerning this clone: Its cognate antigen is unknown.

The chain has TRBV12-5 and TRBJ1-1; D is unclear. The clonotype comes from a human patient who received a combined kidney and bone marrow transplant. Certain T cells may be donor cells from the graft. The starting material was CD4+ T cells from blood (PBMCs), obtained 12 months after the transplant. CDR3 coding DNA: TGTGCTAGTGGTTTGGTACGTCTAGGCGGGGTGTCGGTCATGAACACTGAAGCTTTCTTT. The encoded protein is CASGLVRLGGVSVMNTEAFF.